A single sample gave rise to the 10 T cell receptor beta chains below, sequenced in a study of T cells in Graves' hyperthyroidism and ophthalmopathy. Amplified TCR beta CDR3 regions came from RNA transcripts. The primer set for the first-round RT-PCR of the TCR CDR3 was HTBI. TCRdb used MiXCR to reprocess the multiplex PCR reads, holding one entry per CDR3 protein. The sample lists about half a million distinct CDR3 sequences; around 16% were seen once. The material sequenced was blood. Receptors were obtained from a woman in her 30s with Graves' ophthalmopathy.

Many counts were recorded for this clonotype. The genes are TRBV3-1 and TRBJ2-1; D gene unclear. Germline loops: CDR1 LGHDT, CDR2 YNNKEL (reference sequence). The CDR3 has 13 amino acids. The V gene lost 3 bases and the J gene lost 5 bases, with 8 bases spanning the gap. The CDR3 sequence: CASSQRLDNEQFF. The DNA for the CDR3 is TGTGCCAGCAGCCAGCGTCTAGACAATGAGCAGTTCTTC.

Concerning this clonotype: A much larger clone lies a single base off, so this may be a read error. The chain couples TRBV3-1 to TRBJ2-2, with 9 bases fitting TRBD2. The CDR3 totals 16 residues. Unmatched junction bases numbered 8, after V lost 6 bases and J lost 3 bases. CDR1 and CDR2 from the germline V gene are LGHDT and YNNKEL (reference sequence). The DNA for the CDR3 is TGTGCCAGCAGTCTAGCGGGAAGGGGAGACACCGGGGAGCTGTTTTTT. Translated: CASSLAGRGDTGELFF.

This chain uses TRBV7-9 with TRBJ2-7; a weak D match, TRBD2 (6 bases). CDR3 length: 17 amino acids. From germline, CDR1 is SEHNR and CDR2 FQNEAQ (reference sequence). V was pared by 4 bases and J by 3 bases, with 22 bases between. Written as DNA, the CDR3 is TGTGCCAGCAGCTCCTCCGGGGGTGGGTACTACTACTACGAGCAGTACTTC. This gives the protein CASSSSGGGYYYYEQYF.

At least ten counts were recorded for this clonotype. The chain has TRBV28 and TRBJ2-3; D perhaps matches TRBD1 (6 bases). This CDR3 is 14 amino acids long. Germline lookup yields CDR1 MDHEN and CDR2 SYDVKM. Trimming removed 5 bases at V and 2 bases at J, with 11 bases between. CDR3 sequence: CASSKTGSTDTQYF. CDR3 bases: TGTGCCAGCAGTAAAACAGGGTCCACAGATACGCAGTATTTT.

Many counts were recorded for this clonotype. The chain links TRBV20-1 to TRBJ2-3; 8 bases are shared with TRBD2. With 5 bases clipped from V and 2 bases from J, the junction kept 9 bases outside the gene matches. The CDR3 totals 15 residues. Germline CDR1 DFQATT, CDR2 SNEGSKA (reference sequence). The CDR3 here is CSAVPTSEYTDTQYF. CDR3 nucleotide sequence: TGCAGTGCTGTGCCGACTAGCGAGTACACAGATACGCAGTATTTT.

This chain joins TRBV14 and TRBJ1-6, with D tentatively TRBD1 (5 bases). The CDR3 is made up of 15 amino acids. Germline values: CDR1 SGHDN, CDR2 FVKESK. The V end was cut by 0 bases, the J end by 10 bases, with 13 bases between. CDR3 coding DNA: TGTGCCAGCAGCCAAGACAGGGCTGCAGGATCACCCCTCCACTTT. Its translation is CASSQDRAAGSPLHF. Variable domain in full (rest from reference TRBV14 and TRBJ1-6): EAGVTQFPSHSVIEKGQTVTLRCDPISGHDNLYWYRRVMGKEIKFLLHFVKESKQDESGMPNNRFLAERTGGTYSTLKVQPAELEDSGVYFCASSQDRAAGSPLHFGNGTRLTVT.

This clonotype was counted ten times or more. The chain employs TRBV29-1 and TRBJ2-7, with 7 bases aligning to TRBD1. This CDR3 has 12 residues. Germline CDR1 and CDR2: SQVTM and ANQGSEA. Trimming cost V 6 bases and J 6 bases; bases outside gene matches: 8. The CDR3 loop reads CSVLTGVGEQYF. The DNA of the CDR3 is TGCAGCGTCCTCACAGGGGTCGGCGAGCAGTACTTC.

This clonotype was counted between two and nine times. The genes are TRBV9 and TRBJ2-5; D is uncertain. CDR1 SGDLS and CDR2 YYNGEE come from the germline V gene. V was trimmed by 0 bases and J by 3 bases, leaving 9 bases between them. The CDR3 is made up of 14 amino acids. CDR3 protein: CASSVVGHEETQYF. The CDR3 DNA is TGTGCCAGCAGCGTAGTAGGTCACGAAGAGACCCAGTACTTC.

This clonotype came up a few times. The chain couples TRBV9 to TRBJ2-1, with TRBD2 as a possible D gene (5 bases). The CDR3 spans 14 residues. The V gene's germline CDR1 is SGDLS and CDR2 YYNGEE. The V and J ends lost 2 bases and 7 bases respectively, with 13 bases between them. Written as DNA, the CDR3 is TGTGCCAGCAGCGTTCACCTAGCCCGGAATGAGCAGTTCTTC. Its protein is CASSVHLARNEQFF.

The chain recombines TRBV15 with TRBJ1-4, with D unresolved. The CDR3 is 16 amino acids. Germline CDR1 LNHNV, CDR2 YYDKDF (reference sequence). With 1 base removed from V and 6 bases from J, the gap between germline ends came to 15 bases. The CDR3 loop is CATSRGLGTIHEKLFF. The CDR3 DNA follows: TGTGCCACCAGCAGAGGTTTGGGCACCATCCATGAAAAACTGTTTTTT.